The subject of this entry is one T cell receptor (beta chain). This sample was taken from a study of T-cell reconstitution after alpha-beta-depleted transplantation in children. Unique molecular identifiers were incorporated during preparation of the TCRbeta library. TCRdb re-called the PCR reads through MiXCR, storing one row per CDR3 protein. The table lists 500,000 to 750,000 distinct CDR3 sequences, 10% to 15% of them singletons, with over 2% in the top ten. The germline gives CDR1 MDHEN, CDR2 SYDVKM. The CDR3 spans 13 residues. The V gene lost 7 bases and the J gene lost 2 bases, with 12 bases spanning the gap.

The TCR originated in a male patient younger than 18 who had a stem cell transplant for acute myeloid leukemia, so the T cells may come from the graft donor. The sequenced sample was PBMCs, mostly from graft donor cells, obtained 360 days after TCRalphabeta/CD19-depleted stem cell transplant. The chain joins TRBV28 to TRBJ2-7; D not certain. The CDR3 sequence: CASMAEKPYEQYF. The CDR3, as DNA: TGTGCCAGCATGGCGGAAAAACCCTACGAGCAGTACTTC.